Each of the 24 T cell receptor beta chains below was sequenced from the same sample in a study of T cell responses to AZD1222 COVID-19 vaccine. Libraries were prepared by immunoSEQ multiplex PCR; TCRdb keeps only in-frame clonotypes and omits some of them. The sample includes roughly 190,000 clones, about 92% seen only once; the top ten take roughly 1.3%. Sequenced here: peripheral blood, sampled on day 0 of AZD1222 vaccination. The receptors stem from an adult in good health.

The chain recombines TRBV5-1 with TRBJ1-3; TRBD1 might be the D (6 bases). This CDR3 contains 14 residues. In germline, CDR1 is SGHRS, CDR2 YFSETQ. The germline V and J ends were trimmed by 0 bases and 2 bases, with 6 bases remaining between them. CDR3 loop: CASSLDRAGNTIYF. In DNA, the CDR3 is TGCGCCAGCAGCTTGGACAGGGCTGGAAACACCATATATTTT. The full variable domain, in which reference TRBV5-1 and TRBJ1-3 provide the parts outside the CDR3, is KAGVTQTPRYLIKTRGQQVTLSCSPISGHRSVSWYQQTPGQGLQFLFEYFSETQRNKGNFPGRFSGRQFSNSRSEMNVSTLELGDSALYLCASSLDRAGNTIYFGEGSWLTVV.

This chain uses TRBV7-2 with TRBJ2-5, with 10 positions matching TRBD2. V trimming: 1 base; J trimming: 1 base; junction bases outside the gene matches: 6. CDR1 is SGHTA and CDR2 is FQGNSA in the germline V gene. The CDR3 is 17 residues long. The CDR3 DNA is TGTGCCAGCAGCTTAGTGGCTAGCGGGGGCCGCCAAGAGACCCAGTACTTC. It translates to CASSLVASGGRQETQYF.

The chain uses TRBV24-1 and TRBJ1-2, with D maybe TRBD1 (5 bases). Trimming took 3 bases from V and 8 from J, leaving 18 bases between them. CDR3 length: 15 amino acids. The germline CDR1 and CDR2 sequences are KGHDR and SFDVKD. Here the CDR3 reads CATSDTGRTNVGYTF. The CDR3 DNA reads TGTGCCACCAGTGATACGGGACGAACCAACGTAGGCTACACCTTC.

The sample holds a few counts of this clone. This chain uses TRBV2 with TRBJ1-1; 7 nucleotides match TRBD1. Per the germline V gene, CDR1 is SNHLY and CDR2 is FYNNEI. V trimming: 6 bases; J trimming: 0 bases; junction bases outside the gene matches: 4. CDR3 length: 14 residues. CDR3 loop: CASSVTGVNTEAFF. For the CDR3, the DNA is TGTGCCAGCAGCGTTACAGGGGTGAACACTGAAGCTTTCTTT.

The gene calls are TRBV24-1 and TRBJ1-2; D is uncertain. This CDR3 contains 13 residues. Germline lookup yields CDR1 KGHDR and CDR2 SFDVKD. V was clipped by 6 bases and J by 2 bases, with 9 bases between them. CDR3 DNA sequence: TGTGCCACCAGTATCGGCATAAACTATGGCTACACCTTC. This gives the protein CATSIGINYGYTF.

This chain links TRBV3-1 (or the pseudogene TRBV3-2) with TRBJ1-2; D remains ambiguous. V gave up 0 bases and J gave up 8 bases, with 4 bases separating them. The CDR3 spans 11 residues. The germline V gene has CDR1 LGHDT and CDR2 YNNKEL (reference sequence). In DNA, the CDR3 is TGTGCCAGCAGCCAAGATCGGGGCTACACCTTC. Protein: CASSQDRGYTF.

V and J are TRBV29-1 and TRBJ2-2; TRBD2 matches at 8 bases. The CDR3 covers 17 residues. CDR1 and CDR2 (germline): SQVTM, ANQGSEA. Losses at the gene ends were 7 bases for V and 4 bases for J; bases not matched to a gene: 17. The CDR3 spells CSAPTNGGGPSTGELFF. The CDR3 DNA sequence: TGCAGCGCCCCAACCAACGGCGGGGGGCCCTCCACCGGGGAGCTGTTTTTT.

A single count supports this clone. This rearrangement joins TRBV7-8 to TRBJ1-6; 8 positions agree with TRBD1. After removal of 5 bases from V and 8 bases from J, the junction contained 5 bases not matched to a gene. Per the germline V gene, CDR1 is SGHVS and CDR2 is FQNEAQ. This CDR3 is built from 14 residues. This chain's CDR3 is CASSRVTGDSPLHF. The CDR3 DNA is TGTGCCAGCAGCAGAGTGACAGGGGATTCACCCCTCCACTTT.

The J gene is TRBJ1-5, the V gene TRBV7-8; unclear D gene. This CDR3 comprises 16 residues. V dropped 5 bases and J dropped 0 bases, with 14 bases sitting between them. CDR1 is SGHVS, CDR2 FQNEAQ, per germline. The CDR3 region is CASSPRGHLSNQPQHF. The CDR3 DNA reads TGTGCCAGCAGCCCCCGCGGCCACCTTAGCAATCAGCCCCAGCATTTT.

The chain has TRBV30 and TRBJ1-6; 9 positions match TRBD1. CDR3 length equals 13 residues. The V and J ends lost 5 bases and 9 bases, in that order; junction bases with no gene match: 5. Germline CDR1 GTSNPN, CDR2 SVGIG (reference sequence). The chain's CDR3 is CAWGGQGFSPLHF. DNA for the CDR3: TGTGCCTGGGGGGGACAGGGCTTTTCACCCCTCCACTTT.

The chain carries TRBV6-2 or TRBV6-3 and TRBJ1-5; D not certain. The CDR3 totals 17 residues. CDR1 and CDR2 from the germline V gene are MNHEY and SVGEGT. Trimming took off 7 bases at V and 3 bases at J, with 22 bases between the two ends. The CDR3 reads CASTPRDRRPFNQPQHF. The CDR3, as DNA: TGTGCCAGCACCCCGCGGGATAGGCGGCCTTTCAATCAGCCCCAGCATTTT.

In its sample, this clone was seen a few times. The chain is built from TRBV14 and TRBJ1-1, with a weak D call TRBD1 (5 bases). Germline V lookup: CDR1 SGHDN, CDR2 FVKESK. The CDR3 runs to 17 residues. V shed 2 bases and J shed 3 bases, with 19 bases lying between them. For the CDR3, the DNA is TGTGCCAGCAGCCAACTATTCGGGGGTATTGCGGACACTGAAGCTTTCTTT. Its protein is CASSQLFGGIADTEAFF.

The genes are TRBV19 and TRBJ1-2; the D is unclear. In germline, CDR1 is LNHDA, CDR2 SQIVND (reference sequence). The CDR3 runs to 11 residues. The V and J ends lost 6 bases and 5 bases respectively, with 7 bases between them. The CDR3 nucleotides read TGTGCCAGTAGGAGAGGGTATGGCTACACCTTC. Its protein is CASRRGYGYTF. The whole variable domain, filled in from reference TRBV19 and TRBJ1-2, reads DGGITQSPKYLFRKEGQNVTLSCEQNLNHDAMYWYRQDPGQGLRLIYYSQIVNDFQKGDIAEGYSVSREKKESFPLTVTSAQKNPTAFYLCASRRGYGYTFGSGTRLTVV.

The genes are TRBV19 and TRBJ1-6; no firm D call. Germline assignment: CDR1 LNHDA and CDR2 SQIVND (reference sequence). Trimming took off 8 bases at V and 2 bases at J, with 10 bases between the two ends. This CDR3 has 14 residues. This chain's CDR3 is CASRPGAYNSPLHF. As DNA, the CDR3 is TGTGCCAGTCGTCCCGGTGCCTATAATTCACCCCTCCACTTT.

The chain uses TRBV2 and TRBJ2-1; D is undetermined. Germline V gene sequence: CDR1 SNHLY, CDR2 FYNNEI. The V gene lost 7 bases and the J gene lost 1 base, with 11 bases spanning the gap. The CDR3 runs to 14 residues. CDR3 protein: CASIYRQSYNEQFF. The CDR3 bases are TGTGCCAGCATTTACCGGCAGTCCTACAATGAGCAGTTCTTC.

The chain links TRBV7-3 to TRBJ2-1; D is ambiguous. V lost 2 bases and J lost 6, with 8 bases in between. Germline assignment: CDR1 SGHTA and CDR2 FQGTGA. This CDR3 has 13 residues. CDR3 coding DNA: TGTGCCAGCAGCTTACCATCTCTCAATGAGCAGTTCTTC. Translated, it gives CASSLPSLNEQFF.

The V gene is TRBV24-1, the J gene TRBJ1-1, with a weak D call TRBD1 (6 bases). CDR3 length equals 13 residues. V gave up 9 bases and J gave up 1 base, with 11 bases separating them. From germline, CDR1 is KGHDR and CDR2 SFDVKD. CDR3 in DNA: TGTGCCACCGAGGGACACGGGAACACTGAAGCTTTCTTT. As protein: CATEGHGNTEAFF.

The rearrangement joins TRBV7-7 to TRBJ2-2, with D hard to call. There are 14 residues in the CDR3. With 6 bases removed from V and 5 bases from J, the gap between germline ends came to 13 bases. In germline, CDR1 is SSHAT, CDR2 FNYEAQ (reference sequence). The CDR3 sequence is CASSPIAGTGELFF. CDR3 in DNA: TGTGCCAGCAGTCCGATAGCTGGGACCGGGGAGCTGTTTTTT.

The rearrangement links TRBV29-1 to TRBJ2-3; a possible D gene is TRBD1 (6 bases). V lost 4 bases to trimming and J lost 2 bases, with 10 bases between them. The V gene's germline CDR1 is SQVTM and CDR2 ANQGSEA. The CDR3 contains 13 residues. In DNA, the CDR3 is TGCAGCGTTGGTGGGGGCCTCACAGATACGCAGTATTTT. Translating gives CSVGGGLTDTQYF.

The genes are TRBV6-5 and TRBJ2-7; D gene unclear. This CDR3 has 14 amino acids. Germline V gives CDR1 MNHEY, CDR2 SVGAGI. V was pared by 2 bases and J by 5 bases, with 13 bases between. DNA of the CDR3: TGTGCCAGCAGTTACCGGCGGCTAAGCGACGAGCAGTACTTC. The encoded protein is CASSYRRLSDEQYF.

The chain joins TRBV4-1 to TRBJ2-3; D gene ambiguous. This CDR3 is 14 amino acids long. Germline V gene lookup returns CDR1 MGHRA and CDR2 YSYEKL. V was trimmed by 6 bases and J by 2 bases, leaving 12 bases between them. CDR3 region: CASSMTYSTDTQYF. The CDR3 DNA sequence: TGCGCCAGCAGTATGACTTATTCCACAGATACGCAGTATTTT.

The rearrangement joins TRBV5-6 to TRBJ1-2, with 7 bases aligning to TRBD1. The CDR3 runs to 14 residues. The V gene's germline CDR1 is SGHDT and CDR2 YYEEEE. The junction had 8 bases not matched to a gene; V was cut back by 4 bases and J by 5 bases. The CDR3 DNA is TGTGCCAGCAGCCGAATAGACAGGGATTATGGCTACACCTTC. Translation: CASSRIDRDYGYTF.

The V gene is TRBV9, the J gene TRBJ2-7; D possibly corresponds to TRBD1 (6 bases). The CDR3 contains 16 residues. V was trimmed by 4 bases and J by 6 bases, leaving 23 bases between them. Germline CDR1 is SGDLS and CDR2 is YYNGEE. CDR3 coding DNA: TGTGCCAGCAGCCCCCAAGGGGGTTCCAATCTAGGCGAGCAGTACTTC. It translates to CASSPQGGSNLGEQYF.

V gene TRBV5-1 combines with J gene TRBJ1-6; 8 positions agree with TRBD1. The CDR3 has 16 residues. Per the germline V gene, CDR1 is SGHRS and CDR2 is YFSETQ. V was clipped by 4 bases and J by 5 bases; unmatched bases: 8. Here the CDR3 DNA reads TGCGCCAGCAGCCAGGACAGGGTGGAAAATAATTCACCCCTCCACTTT. Amino acids: CASSQDRVENNSPLHF.